What follows are 21 T cell receptor beta chains derived from one specimen sequenced in a study of identical twins. TCRdb used MiXCR to reprocess the 5' RACE reads, holding one entry per CDR3 protein. Here the sample spans 550,000 to 800,000 distinct CDR3 sequences, under 8.5% being singletons. These data were also reused for a study on yellow fever vaccine responses in identical twins.

The material sequenced was PBMCs. The receptor source for this set is a woman between 18 and 30 years old in good health.

This clonotype was counted a few times. V is TRBV29-1 and J is TRBJ2-5, with 11 bases aligning to TRBD1. V was clipped by 7 bases and J by 5 bases; unmatched bases: 9. Germline V lookup: CDR1 SQVTM, CDR2 ANQGSEA. CDR3 length: 14 residues. CDR3 sequence reads: CSAAVGTGGETQYF. The CDR3 nucleotides are TGCAGCGCCGCTGTAGGGACAGGGGGGGAGACCCAGTACTTC.

The chain couples TRBV20-1 to TRBJ1-6; no definite D call. Germline V gives CDR1 DFQATT, CDR2 SNEGSKA (reference sequence). V dropped 4 bases and J dropped 4 bases, with 14 bases sitting between them. The CDR3 extends over 15 amino acids. The CDR3, as DNA: TGCAGTGCTACTTACCCCGGGCCATATAATTCACCCCTCCACTTT. Protein sequence: CSATYPGPYNSPLHF.

This chain links TRBV7-8 with TRBJ2-7; D tentatively reads TRBD1 or TRBD2 (6 bases each). The length of the CDR3 is 14 residues. Germline V lookup: CDR1 SGHVS, CDR2 FQNEAQ. V was trimmed by 5 bases and J by 0 bases, leaving 11 bases between them. CDR3 bases: TGTGCCAGCAGCCCGAGGGGGGCCTCCTACGAGCAGTACGTC. The encoded protein is CASSPRGASYEQYV.

This clonotype was found a few times. The rearrangement links TRBV9 to TRBJ2-1; TRBD2 is a possible D gene (5 bases). The V end lost 0 bases, the J end lost 11 bases, and 15 bases lay between the germline ends. Germline V gives CDR1 SGDLS, CDR2 YYNGEE. This CDR3 region has 14 residues. The CDR3 DNA sequence: TGTGCCAGCAGCGTAGGAGACGGGAATCGGCAGCAGTTCTTC. This translates into CASSVGDGNRQQFF.

This clonotype was counted many times. J is TRBJ1-4 and V is TRBV10-3, with D unresolved. This CDR3 spans 15 amino acids. Germline V lookup: CDR1 ENHRY, CDR2 SYGVKD. V was clipped by 2 bases and J by 0 bases, with 7 bases between them. The chain's CDR3 is CAISETASTNEKLFF. In nucleotides, the CDR3 is TGTGCCATCAGTGAGACAGCTTCAACTAATGAAAAACTGTTTTTT.

In its sample, this clonotype was seen many times. The J gene is TRBJ2-2, the V gene TRBV15; D gene ambiguous. Germline lookup yields CDR1 LNHNV and CDR2 YYDKDF (reference sequence). There are 14 residues in the CDR3. Trimming took off 0 bases at V and 5 bases at J, with 7 bases between the two ends. This CDR3 reads CATSRDTVTGELFF. The CDR3 nucleotides read TGTGCCACCAGCAGAGATACGGTAACCGGGGAGCTGTTTTTT.

As for this clonotype: With a much larger clone just one base away, this may be a read error. CDR3 bases: TGTGCCAGCGGTGAAGCGCGTACGAACAATCAGCCCCAGCATTTT. It yields the protein CASGEARTNNQPQHF. The gene calls are TRBV6-1 and TRBJ1-5, with unresolved D. The CDR3 sequence is 15 residues long. Germline assignment: CDR1 MNHNS and CDR2 SASEGT.

This clonotype was detected only a few times. The chain is built from TRBV12-3 or TRBV12-4 and TRBJ2-1, with D possibly being TRBD2 (6 bases). Trimming took 1 base from V and 5 from J, leaving 9 bases between them. The CDR3 spans 14 residues. The CDR3 bases are TGTGCCAGCAGTTTAGTGGGAGGCCACAATGAGCAGTTCTTC. This gives the protein CASSLVGGHNEQFF.

The table lists this clonotype with many counts. This rearrangement joins TRBV29-1 to TRBJ2-2; 9 bases are a match to TRBD1. Trimming took 6 bases from V and 6 from J; bases not matched to a gene: 8. CDR1 and CDR2 from the germline V gene are SQVTM and ANQGSEA. The CDR3 spans 14 residues. The CDR3 here is CSVLDRGRSGELFF. In DNA, the CDR3 is TGCAGCGTGCTGGACAGGGGAAGGTCCGGGGAGCTGTTTTTT.

This clonotype was seen more than once but under ten times. V and J are TRBV20-1 and TRBJ2-5, with D perhaps TRBD1 (6 bases). V was shortened by 6 bases and J by 0 bases, with 20 bases between the two germline ends. CDR1 DFQATT and CDR2 SNEGSKA come from the germline V gene (reference sequence). This CDR3 has 16 residues. CDR3 coding DNA: TGCAGTGCAATGGCCGCGACAGGTCCGTACCAAGAGACCCAGTACTTC. Translated, it gives CSAMAATGPYQETQYF.

This clonotype occurred a few times. J is TRBJ2-3 and V is TRBV20-1, with D tentatively TRBD2 (5 bases). This CDR3 has 13 residues. Germline loops: CDR1 DFQATT, CDR2 SNEGSKA (reference sequence). The V and J ends lost 5 bases and 2 bases respectively, with 11 bases between them. CDR3 residues: CSASSQATDTQYF. The CDR3 bases are TGCAGTGCTTCTAGCCAGGCCACAGATACGCAGTATTTT.

Only a few counts were recorded for this clonotype. The chain links TRBV6-1 to TRBJ2-2; tentatively, D is TRBD1 or TRBD2 (6 bases each). Germline CDR1 MNHNS, CDR2 SASEGT. The CDR3 consists of 18 residues. Trimming left V 6 bases short and J 3 bases short, with 23 bases between. The CDR3 DNA reads TGTGCCAGCAGGAGACCCCAGACTTACAGGGAGGACACCGGGGAGCTGTTTTTT. It is translated as CASRRPQTYREDTGELFF.

The table lists this clonotype with a few counts. The gene calls are TRBV7-3 and TRBJ2-1; TRBD2 agrees at 14 bases. With 2 bases clipped from V and 0 bases from J, the junction kept 9 bases outside the gene matches. In germline, CDR1 is SGHTA, CDR2 FQGTGA. CDR3 length: 20 residues. CDR3 in DNA: TGTGCCAGCAGCTTACACCCGACTAGCGGGAGGGCCATCTCCTACAATGAGCAGTTCTTC. It translates to CASSLHPTSGRAISYNEQFF.

The V call is TRBV5-1, the J call TRBJ2-1; 8 bases are a match to TRBD1. The germline V gene encodes CDR1 SGHRS and CDR2 YFSETQ. There are 17 residues in the CDR3. Trimming cost V 2 bases and J 5 bases; bases outside gene matches: 12. The CDR3 sequence: CASSFGMDRARDNEQFF. The CDR3 DNA sequence: TGCGCCAGCAGCTTTGGAATGGACAGGGCAAGGGACAATGAGCAGTTCTTC.

The sample holds many counts of this clonotype. The chain couples TRBV12-3 or TRBV12-4 to TRBJ1-5, with D unclear. This CDR3 has 13 amino acids. V lost 3 bases to trimming and J lost 1 base, with 4 bases between them. The CDR3 coding sequence is TGTGCCAGCAGTTTCTACAGCAATCAGCCCCAGCATTTT. Encoded protein: CASSFYSNQPQHF.

Many counts were recorded for this clonotype. V is TRBV12-3 or TRBV12-4 and J is TRBJ2-2; TRBD2 matches 9 bases. This CDR3 spans 15 amino acids. After removal of 7 bases from V and 4 bases from J, the junction contained 7 bases not matched to a gene. CDR3 protein: CASTMGLASTGELFF. The CDR3, as DNA: TGTGCCAGCACCATGGGACTAGCTTCCACCGGGGAGCTGTTTTTT.

This clonotype was seen many times. For the CDR3, the DNA is TGTGCCACCAGTGAAGGCAGAAACTATGGCTACACCTTC. The encoded protein is CATSEGRNYGYTF. The chain recombines TRBV24-1 with TRBJ1-2; D remains ambiguous. V dropped 4 bases and J dropped 2 bases, with 7 bases sitting between them. There are 13 residues in the CDR3. CDR1 and CDR2 from the germline V gene are KGHDR and SFDVKD.

This clonotype showed up many times. The rearrangement joins TRBV6-5 to TRBJ2-2, with D perhaps TRBD1 or TRBD2 (5 bases each). Deletions cut 2 bases from V and 6 bases from J, with 13 bases between. CDR1 MNHEY and CDR2 SVGAGI come from the germline V gene. The CDR3 contains 15 residues. The CDR3 here is CASSYHRGSAGELFF. The CDR3 region has the DNA TGTGCCAGCAGTTACCATCGGGGCAGCGCCGGGGAGCTGTTTTTT.

This clonotype was seen ten or more times. For the CDR3, the DNA is TGTGCCAGCAGCCAAGACCCCCCCTCTGAAGCTTTCTTT. Its translation is CASSQDPPSEAFF. This chain links TRBV3-1 with TRBJ1-1, with D uncertain. The CDR3 extends over 13 amino acids. V was cut by 0 bases and J by 6 bases, with 8 bases left in between. The germline V gene has CDR1 LGHDT and CDR2 YNNKEL (reference sequence).

V gene TRBV12-3 or TRBV12-4 combines with J gene TRBJ2-1; D is uncertain. V was cut by 6 bases and J by 15 bases, with 18 bases left in between. The CDR3 spans 12 residues. This CDR3 reads CASSPRVAARFF. The CDR3 DNA follows: TGTGCCAGCAGCCCCCGGGTAGCTGCCAGGTTCTTC.

Only a few counts were recorded for this clonotype. This chain connects TRBV5-4 to TRBJ2-7; perhaps D is TRBD1 or TRBD2 (6 bases each). Trimming removed 0 bases at V and 3 bases at J, with 13 bases between. The germline V gene has CDR1 SGHNT and CDR2 YYREEE (reference sequence). The CDR3 loop spans 15 amino acids. CDR3 in DNA: TGTGCCAGCAGCTTGGGTAGCGGAGGGGGCTACGAGCAGTACTTC. Its translation is CASSLGSGGGYEQYF.